Sequencing of this T cell receptor beta chain was carried out in a study of CD8+ T cells in alopecia areata. Across the whole study: C3H/HeJ donors with spontaneous alopecia, about 6-12 months old, supplied skin grafts to roughly 6-11-week-old female C3H/HeJ mice. The study, taken as a whole, reports: Lesional scalp, notably in alopecia totalis/universalis, had clonality above that of normal scalp. Scalp sequencing also captures normal skin's resident alphabeta T cells. TCRs were shared less clearly across patients than in mice, possibly for HLA-related reasons.

Worth noting for this clone: Its antigen is as yet unknown. The gene names here belong to mouse. Coverage ceases 3 residues before the CDR3 finishes, and the germline J gene fills in the end.

After pooling, cutaneous lymph node cells were sorted with CD4, CD8alpha, NKG2D, NKG2ACE and other markers. The CDR3 loop spans 17 amino acids. V was pared by 0 bases and J by 3 bases, with 5 bases of the junction left unmatched. CDR1 and CDR2 (germline): NSQYPW, LRSPGD (reference sequence). Once RNA had been extracted, it was reverse transcribed into cDNA to act as the sequencing template. Sequencing was performed with immunoSEQ multiplex PCR; in TCRdb, only in-frame clones are kept and a portion is missing. The sample has 270,000 or so clones, none seen only once. Input material: CD4+ T cells sorted from a lymph node. The sequence derives from a C3H/HeJ mouse with alopecia areata. The mouse strain carries the MHC haplotype H2-k. The rearrangement links TRBV1 to TRBJ1-6; 7 bases agree with TRBD1. TRBJ1-6 is labeled an ORF, and its function is uncertain. The CDR3 sequence: CTCSADLAGGYNSPLYF. The covered CDR3 bases are TGCACCTGCAGTGCAGATCTGGCAGGGGGCTATAATTCGCCC.